The 5 T cell receptor beta chains below come from one sample, sequenced in a study of cytomegalovirus exposure and HLA in healthy donors. This PCR relied on a set of 60 Vbeta primers and 13 Jbeta primers. Generated by immunoSEQ multiplex PCR, the TCRdb table keeps only in-frame clones and is missing some. The table records 150,000 to 200,000 clones, over 60% of them present only once. The sample comprised PBMCs. Receptors were obtained from a woman in her thirties or forties in good health and CMV-seronegative.

CDR3 sequence reads: CATSRGTSGPDTQYF. Written as DNA, the CDR3 is TGTGCCACCAGCCGGGGGACTAGCGGGCCAGATACGCAGTATTTT. The chain links TRBV15 to TRBJ2-3, with 12 bases matching TRBD2. The V gene's germline CDR1 is LNHNV and CDR2 YYDKDF (reference sequence). The CDR3 runs to 15 residues. V gave up 5 bases and J gave up 4 bases; unmatched junction bases: 4.

The rearrangement links TRBV6-5 to TRBJ1-1; D may be TRBD1 (6 bases). The germline V gene encodes CDR1 MNHEY and CDR2 SVGAGI. CDR3 length: 13 amino acids. V lost 5 bases and J lost 13, with 20 bases in between. Written as DNA, the CDR3 is TGTGCCAGCAGTCGTAGACAGGCCCTGCTATTTTTCTTT. Protein sequence: CASSRRQALLFFF.

This chain connects TRBV12-2 to TRBJ2-5; TRBD2 is taken as the D call from the table, unchecked against the DNA. TRBV12-2 is a recognized pseudogene. CDR3 length: 13 amino acids. DNA of the CDR3: TGTGCAAGTCGCCTAAGAGCGCACTTGGCCCAGTACTTC. This translates into CASRLRAHLAQYF.

A word on this clone: Other DNA sequences in this sample translate to the same CDR3. The CDR3 region is CASSTRASNQPQHF. Written as DNA, the CDR3 is TGTGCCAGCAGTACCAGGGCTAGCAATCAGCCCCAGCATTTT. V usage is TRBV2 and J usage is TRBJ1-5; tentative D call: TRBD1 (5 bases). The CDR3 has 14 residues. V was shortened by 5 bases and J by 0 bases, with 8 bases between the two germline ends. The germline V gene has CDR1 SNHLY and CDR2 FYNNEI.

The CDR3 sequence: CASSESTSTDTQYF. CDR3 DNA sequence: TGTGCCAGCAGTGAAAGCACTAGCACAGATACGCAGTATTTT. This rearrangement joins TRBV2 to TRBJ2-3; D is uncertain. There are 14 residues in the CDR3. Germline CDR1 is SNHLY and CDR2 is FYNNEI. V lost 2 bases and J lost 0, with 6 bases in between.